This T cell receptor beta chain was sequenced during a study of control samples from healthy donors and cancer patients. Deletions cut 0 bases from V and 6 bases from J, with 5 bases between. Germline CDR1 is LGHDT and CDR2 is YNNKEL (reference sequence). The CDR3 contains 12 residues. Only in-frame clones appear in the TCRdb table, and some are missing; sequencing was by immunoSEQ multiplex PCR. The data contain around 55,000 clones, approximately 85% of them singletons. The sequenced sample was blood. The sequence was obtained from a man aged 50 or older in good health. This sequence joins TRBV3-1 (or the pseudogene TRBV3-2) and TRBJ1-2; D unclear. CDR3 in amino acids: CASSQERHGYTF. The CDR3 DNA is TGTGCCAGCAGCCAAGAGAGGCATGGCTACACCTTC.